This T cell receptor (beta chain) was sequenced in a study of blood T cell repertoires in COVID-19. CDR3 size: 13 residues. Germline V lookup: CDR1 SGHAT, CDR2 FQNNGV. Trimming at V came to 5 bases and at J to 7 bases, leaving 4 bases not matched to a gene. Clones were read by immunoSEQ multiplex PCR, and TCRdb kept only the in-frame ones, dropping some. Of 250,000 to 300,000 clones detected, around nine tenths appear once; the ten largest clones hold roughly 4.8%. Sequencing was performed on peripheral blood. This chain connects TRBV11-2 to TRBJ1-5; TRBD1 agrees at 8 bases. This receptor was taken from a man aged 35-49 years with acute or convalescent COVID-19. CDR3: CASSPGQGQPQHF. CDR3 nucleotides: TGTGCCAGCAGCCCTGGACAGGGCCAGCCCCAGCATTTT. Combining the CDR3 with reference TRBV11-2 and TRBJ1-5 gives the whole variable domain EAGVAQSPRYKIIEKRQSVAFWCNPISGHATLYWYQQILGQGPKLLIQFQNNGVVDDSQLPKDRFSAERLKGVDSTLKIQPAKLEDSAVYLCASSPGQGQPQHFGDGTRLSIL.